This T cell receptor (beta chain) was sequenced in a study of T cell repertoires in cytomegalovirus infection. Study as a whole: Based on public TCR beta signatures, there were indications of CMV infection and of a matching HLA type. The study's findings and limits: Identification of carriers of CMV plus the relevant HLA was achieved through cumulative public TCR beta family frequency.

The CDR3 is 19 amino acids. Germline CDR1 is ENHRY and CDR2 is SYGVKD. V gave up 0 bases and J gave up 0 bases, with 15 bases separating them. From the reads, TCRdb called clonotypes with MiXCR, one entry per CDR3 protein. Found here are around 500,000 distinct CDR3 sequences, about 42% of them singletons; the top ten hold around 44%. Notes on this clonotype: Antigen: not known.

Here the sequenced sample was cultured PBMCs, taken from culture after CMV antigen stimulation. The TCR originated in a human donor in good health (CMV status not recorded). Some clones in this sample may be carry-over from other donors' samples. The chain joins TRBV10-3 to TRBJ2-6; D remains ambiguous. The CDR3 sequence: CAISESVTAPGSGANVLTF. CDR3 nucleotides: TGTGCCATCAGTGAGTCAGTCACGGCGCCCGGCTCTGGGGCCAACGTCCTGACTTTC.